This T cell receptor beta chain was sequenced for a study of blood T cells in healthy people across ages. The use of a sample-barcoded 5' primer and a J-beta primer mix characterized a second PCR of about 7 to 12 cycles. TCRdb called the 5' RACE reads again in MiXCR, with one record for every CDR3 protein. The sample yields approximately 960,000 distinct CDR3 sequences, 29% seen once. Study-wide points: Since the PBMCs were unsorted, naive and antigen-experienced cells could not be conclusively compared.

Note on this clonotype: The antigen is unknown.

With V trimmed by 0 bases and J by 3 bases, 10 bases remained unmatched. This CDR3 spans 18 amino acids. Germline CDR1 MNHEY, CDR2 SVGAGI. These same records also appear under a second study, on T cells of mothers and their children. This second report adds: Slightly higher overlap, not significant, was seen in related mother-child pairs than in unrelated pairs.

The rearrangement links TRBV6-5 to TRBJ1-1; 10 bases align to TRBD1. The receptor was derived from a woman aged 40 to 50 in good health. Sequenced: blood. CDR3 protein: CASSYSTPGQGRDTEAFF. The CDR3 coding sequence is TGTGCCAGCAGTTACTCGACGCCGGGACAGGGGAGGGACACTGAAGCTTTCTTT.